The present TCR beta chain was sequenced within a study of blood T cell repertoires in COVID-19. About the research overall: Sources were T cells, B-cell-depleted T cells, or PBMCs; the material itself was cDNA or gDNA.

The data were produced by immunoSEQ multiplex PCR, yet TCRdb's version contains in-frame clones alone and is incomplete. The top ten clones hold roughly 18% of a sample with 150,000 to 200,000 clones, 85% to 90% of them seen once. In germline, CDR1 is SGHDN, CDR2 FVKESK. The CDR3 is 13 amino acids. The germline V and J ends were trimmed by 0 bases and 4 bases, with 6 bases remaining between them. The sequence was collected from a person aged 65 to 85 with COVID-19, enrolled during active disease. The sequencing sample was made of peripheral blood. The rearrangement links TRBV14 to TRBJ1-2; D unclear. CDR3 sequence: CASSQDFSYGYTF. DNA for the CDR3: TGTGCCAGCAGCCAAGATTTTAGCTATGGCTACACCTTC.